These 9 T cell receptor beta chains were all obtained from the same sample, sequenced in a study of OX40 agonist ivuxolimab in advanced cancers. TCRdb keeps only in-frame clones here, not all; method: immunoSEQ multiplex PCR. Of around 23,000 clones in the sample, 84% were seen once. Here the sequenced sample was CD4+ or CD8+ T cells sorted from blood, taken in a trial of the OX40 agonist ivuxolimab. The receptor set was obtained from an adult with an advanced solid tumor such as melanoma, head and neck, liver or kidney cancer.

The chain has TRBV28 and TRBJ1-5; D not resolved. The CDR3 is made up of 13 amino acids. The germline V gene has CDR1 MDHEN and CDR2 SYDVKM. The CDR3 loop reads CASREGFGQPQHF. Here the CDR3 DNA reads TGTGCGAGTAGGGAGGGATTCGGTCAGCCCCAGCATTTT.

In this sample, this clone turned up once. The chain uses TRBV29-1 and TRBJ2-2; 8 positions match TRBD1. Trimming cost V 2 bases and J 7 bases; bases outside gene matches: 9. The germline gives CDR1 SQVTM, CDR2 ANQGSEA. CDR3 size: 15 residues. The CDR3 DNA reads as TGCAGCGTTGAATGGAGGACAGGGAGGAGCGGGGAGCTGTTTTTT. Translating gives CSVEWRTGRSGELFF.

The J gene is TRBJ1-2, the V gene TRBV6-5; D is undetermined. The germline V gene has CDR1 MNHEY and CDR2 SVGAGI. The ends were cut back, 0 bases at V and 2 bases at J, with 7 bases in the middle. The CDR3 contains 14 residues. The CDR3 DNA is TGTGCCAGCAGTTACTCGAATCCCAACTATGGCTACACCTTC. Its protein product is CASSYSNPNYGYTF.

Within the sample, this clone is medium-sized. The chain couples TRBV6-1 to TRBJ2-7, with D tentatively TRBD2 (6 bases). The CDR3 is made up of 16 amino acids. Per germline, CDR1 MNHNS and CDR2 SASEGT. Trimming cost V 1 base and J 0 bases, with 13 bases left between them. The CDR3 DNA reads TGTGCCAGCAGTGAAGAGGGCGGGATAGGCTCCTACGAGCAGTACTTC. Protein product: CASSEEGGIGSYEQYF.

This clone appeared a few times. The CDR3 region has the DNA TGTGCCTGGAGTCCGGGACAGGAGTACAATGAGCAGTTCTTC. It translates to CAWSPGQEYNEQFF. The chain carries TRBV30 and TRBJ2-1, with 8 bases identical to TRBD1. J was trimmed by 4 bases and V by 2 bases; bases with no gene match: 4. CDR1 is GTSNPN and CDR2 is SVGIG in the germline V gene (reference sequence). The CDR3 extends over 14 amino acids.

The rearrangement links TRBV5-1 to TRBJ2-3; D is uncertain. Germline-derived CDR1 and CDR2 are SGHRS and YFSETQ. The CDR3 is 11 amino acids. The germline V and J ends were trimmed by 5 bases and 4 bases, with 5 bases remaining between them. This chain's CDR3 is CASRTSDTQYF. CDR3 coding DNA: TGCGCCAGCAGGACTTCAGATACGCAGTATTTT.

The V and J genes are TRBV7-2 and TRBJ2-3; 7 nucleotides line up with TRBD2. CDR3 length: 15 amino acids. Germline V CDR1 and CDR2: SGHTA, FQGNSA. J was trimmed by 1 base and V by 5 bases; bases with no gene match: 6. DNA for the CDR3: TGTGCCAGCAGCACGCCGGGAGGCCGCACAGATACGCAGTATTTT. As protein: CASSTPGGRTDTQYF.

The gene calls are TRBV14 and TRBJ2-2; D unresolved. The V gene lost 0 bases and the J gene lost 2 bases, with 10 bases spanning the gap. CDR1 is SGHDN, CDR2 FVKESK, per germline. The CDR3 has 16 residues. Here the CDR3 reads CASSQDRWGNTGELFF. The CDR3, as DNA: TGTGCCAGCAGCCAAGATAGGTGGGGAAACACCGGGGAGCTGTTTTTT.

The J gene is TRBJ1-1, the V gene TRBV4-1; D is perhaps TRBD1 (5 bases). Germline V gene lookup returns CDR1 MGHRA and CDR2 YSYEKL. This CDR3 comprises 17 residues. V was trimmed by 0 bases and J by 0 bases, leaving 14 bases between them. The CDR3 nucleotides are TGCGCCAGCAGCCAAGATGCGGGGGGTGAAGTGAACACTGAAGCTTTCTTT. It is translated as CASSQDAGGEVNTEAFF.